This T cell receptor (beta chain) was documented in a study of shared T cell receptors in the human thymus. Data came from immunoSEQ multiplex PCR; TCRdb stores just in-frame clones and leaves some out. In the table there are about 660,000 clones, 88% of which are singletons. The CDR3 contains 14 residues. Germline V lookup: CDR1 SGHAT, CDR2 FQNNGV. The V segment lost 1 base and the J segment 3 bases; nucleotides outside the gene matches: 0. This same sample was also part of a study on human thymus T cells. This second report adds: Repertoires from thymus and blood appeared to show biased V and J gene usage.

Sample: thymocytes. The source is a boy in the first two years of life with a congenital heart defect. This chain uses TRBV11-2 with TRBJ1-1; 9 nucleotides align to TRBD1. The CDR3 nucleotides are TGTGCCAGCAGCTTAGGACAGGGGGACACTGAAGCTTTCTTT. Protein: CASSLGQGDTEAFF.